This T cell receptor beta chain is drawn from a study of blood T cell repertoires in COVID-19. Whole-study context: Sample material is recorded as cDNA or gDNA derived from T cells, B-cell-depleted T cells, or PBMCs.

This CDR3 contains 17 residues. Looked up from germline, CDR1 is SGHVS and CDR2 is FNYEAQ. Trimming stripped 1 base from V and 5 bases from J, with 17 bases between. Original methodology: Amplification with reference gene primers provided the estimates of nucleated cell counts. Measured with immunoSEQ multiplex PCR; TCRdb has only the in-frame clones, and not every one. The DNA gave D and trimming, while V, J and clone size come from that table. The sample lists 250,000 to 350,000 clones; about 91% were seen once. V and J are TRBV7-6 and TRBJ2-2, with D possibly matching TRBD1 (6 bases). The specimen was peripheral blood. This sequence originates from a woman aged 55-75 years with acute or convalescent COVID-19. The DNA for the CDR3 is TGTGCCAGCAGCTTAGGGGCAGTCAGGGGCGGGACCGGGGAGCTGTTTTTT. The encoded protein is CASSLGAVRGGTGELFF.